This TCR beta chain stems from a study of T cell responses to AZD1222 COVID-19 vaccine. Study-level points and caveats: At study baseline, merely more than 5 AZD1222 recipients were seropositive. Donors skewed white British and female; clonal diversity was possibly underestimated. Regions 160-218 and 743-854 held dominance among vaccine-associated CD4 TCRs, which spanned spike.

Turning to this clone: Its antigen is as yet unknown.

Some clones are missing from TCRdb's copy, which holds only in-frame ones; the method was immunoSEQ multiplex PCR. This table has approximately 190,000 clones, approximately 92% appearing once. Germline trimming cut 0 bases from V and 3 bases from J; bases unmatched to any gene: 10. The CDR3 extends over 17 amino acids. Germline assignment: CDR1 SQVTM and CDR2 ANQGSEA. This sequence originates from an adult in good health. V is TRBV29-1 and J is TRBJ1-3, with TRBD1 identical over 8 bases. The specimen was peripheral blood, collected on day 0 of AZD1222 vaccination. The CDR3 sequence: CSVEETPGQGGGNTIYF. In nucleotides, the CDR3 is TGCAGCGTTGAAGAGACCCCCGGACAGGGCGGTGGAAACACCATATATTTT.